The 20 T cell receptor beta chains below were found in one sample sequenced in a study of cytomegalovirus exposure and HLA in healthy donors. The study ran its PCR with 60 Vbeta and 13 Jbeta primers. Only in-frame clones appear in the TCRdb table, and some are missing; sequencing was by immunoSEQ multiplex PCR. The table includes 85,000 to 110,000 clones, approximately 72% detected once. The specimen sequenced was PBMCs. The receptor source for this set is a woman between 45 and 65 years old in good health and CMV-seronegative.

This clone appeared once. V usage is TRBV7-9 and J usage is TRBJ1-1; D is possibly TRBD1 (5 bases). The ends were cut back, 5 bases at V and 4 bases at J, with 14 bases in the middle. The CDR3 has 14 amino acids. Germline V gene data show CDR1 as SEHNR and CDR2 as FQNEAQ (reference sequence). The CDR3 protein is CASSGTQGGTEAFF. The CDR3 nucleotides are TGTGCCAGCAGCGGAACGCAGGGAGGCACTGAAGCTTTCTTT.

This clone was detected only a few times. The gene calls are TRBV5-1 and TRBJ2-1; D ambiguous. V was trimmed by 5 bases and J by 8 bases, leaving 17 bases between them. Germline lookup yields CDR1 SGHRS and CDR2 YFSETQ. This CDR3 has 14 amino acids. The DNA for the CDR3 is TGCGCCAGCAGAAAGGCGGTATCGCTGGATGAGCAGTTCTTC. Protein: CASRKAVSLDEQFF.

J is TRBJ2-5 and V is TRBV19; D might be TRBD1 (6 bases). The J call is in doubt because the DNA end fits TRBJ2-7 better. Germline V gene data show CDR1 as LNHDA and CDR2 as SQIVND (reference sequence). CDR3 length: 14 residues. The CDR3 DNA is TGTGCCAGTAGTGACAGGTCTAGTACCTACGAGCAGTACTTC. As protein: CASSDRSSTYEQYF.

This chain uses TRBV30 with TRBJ1-5; TRBD1 is a possible D gene (6 bases). Trimming stripped 8 bases from V and 2 bases from J, with 13 bases between. Germline CDR1 reads GTSNPN; CDR2 reads SVGIG (reference sequence). The CDR3 extends over 13 amino acids. The CDR3 DNA sequence: TGTGCCGGTTCACAGGGCGGCAATCAGCCCCAGCATTTT. This codes for CAGSQGGNQPQHF.

The V gene is TRBV7-2, the J gene TRBJ1-2; 10 positions match TRBD1. The CDR3 sequence is 15 residues long. V lost 6 bases and J lost 8; bases outside the gene matches: 12. CDR1 SGHTA and CDR2 FQGNSA come from the germline V gene. CDR3 nucleotides: TGTGCCAGCAGTCGAGGCCAGACAGGGGGCCGGGGCTACACCTTC. Protein: CASSRGQTGGRGYTF.

The rearrangement joins TRBV10-2 to TRBJ2-1, with 10 bases matching TRBD2. Trimming took 10 bases from V and 3 from J; bases not matched to a gene: 6. Looked up from germline, CDR1 is WSHSY and CDR2 is SAAADI. This CDR3 contains 14 residues. CDR3 sequence reads: CATRSGGYYNEQFF. The CDR3 coding sequence is TGCGCCACCCGTAGCGGGGGGTACTACAATGAGCAGTTCTTC.

The V and J genes are TRBV2 and TRBJ1-2, with 8 positions matching TRBD1. After removal of 5 bases from V and 5 bases from J, the junction contained 7 bases not matched to a gene. The CDR3 consists of 14 residues. The germline CDR1 and CDR2 sequences are SNHLY and FYNNEI. CDR3: CASSFGQGRYGYTF. DNA of the CDR3: TGTGCCAGCAGTTTCGGACAGGGTCGGTATGGCTACACCTTC.

The sample holds a few counts of this clone. This CDR3 is CASSLRGLEFF. The CDR3 bases are TGTGCCAGCAGCCTGCGGGGCCTGGAGTTCTTC. The chain links TRBV7-2 to TRBJ2-1; a possible D gene is TRBD2 (6 bases). V lost 5 bases, J lost 14 bases, and 13 bases lay in between. The germline CDR1 and CDR2 sequences are SGHTA and FQGNSA. The CDR3 length is 11 residues.

This clone was seen a few times. This sequence joins TRBV7-2 and TRBJ1-1, with D possibly being TRBD1 (5 bases). The CDR3 is 13 amino acids. V dropped 0 bases and J dropped 3 bases, with 5 bases sitting between them. CDR1 SGHTA and CDR2 FQGNSA come from the germline V gene. The CDR3 loop reads CASSLAGDTEAFF. The CDR3 DNA follows: TGTGCCAGCAGCTTAGCAGGGGACACTGAAGCTTTCTTT.

The chain joins TRBV4-3 to TRBJ2-5, with TRBD2 as a possible D gene (5 bases). The J call may be wrong; the DNA end is better matched by TRBJ2-7. Per the germline V gene, CDR1 is LGHNA and CDR2 is YSLEER. CDR3 length: 16 amino acids. The CDR3 region has the DNA TGCGCCAGCAGCCAAGGGGCTAGCCTTACTTCCTACGAGCAGTACTTC. This sequence encodes CASSQGASLTSYEQYF.

This clone was counted a single time. The chain links TRBV29-1 to TRBJ1-3; no clear D gene. The CDR3 extends over 14 amino acids. The V end lost 4 bases, the J end lost 0 bases, and 10 bases lay between the germline ends. CDR1 is SQVTM and CDR2 is ANQGSEA in the germline V gene. The CDR3 protein is CSVVPGSSGNTIYF. CDR3 nucleotides: TGCAGCGTTGTGCCGGGGAGCTCTGGAAACACCATATATTTT.

This chain links TRBV10-2 with TRBJ1-2, with 8 bases lining up with TRBD1. This CDR3 has 14 amino acids. The J segment lost 3 bases and the V segment lost 6 bases, leaving 6 bases of the junction unmatched. Germline V gene sequence: CDR1 WSHSY, CDR2 SAAADI. CDR3 nucleotide sequence: TGCGCCAGCAGCAGTCAGGGGGCGGACTATGGCTACACCTTC. This encodes CASSSQGADYGYTF.

This clone was detected a few times. In DNA, the CDR3 is TGTGCCAGCAGCCAAGGGAGGGACTATGGCTACACCTTC. It yields the protein CASSQGRDYGYTF. The V gene is TRBV4-2, the J gene TRBJ1-2; D is unclear. The CDR3 loop spans 13 amino acids. Trimming stripped 1 base from V and 3 bases from J, with 6 bases between. Germline V lookup: CDR1 LGHNA, CDR2 YNFKEQ.

The V call is TRBV10-1, the J call TRBJ1-5, with 8 bases fitting TRBD1. There are 19 residues in the CDR3. Germline CDR1 reads WNHNN; CDR2 reads SYGVQD (reference sequence). V shed 2 bases and J 5 bases; nucleotides not matched to a gene: 17. CDR3 DNA sequence: TGCGCCAGCAGTGAGGAACCGGGACAGGATATCGGAACATATCAGCCCCAGCATTTT. It translates to CASSEEPGQDIGTYQPQHF.

The chain couples TRBV27 to TRBJ1-1; 7 bases are shared with TRBD1. The CDR3 extends over 13 amino acids. J lost 7 bases, V lost 5 bases, and 7 bases had no gene match. The germline CDR1 and CDR2 sequences are MNHEY and SMNVEV (reference sequence). The CDR3 nucleotides are TGTGCCAGCAGTACCGGACAGGTTGGTGAAGCTTTCTTT. This codes for CASSTGQVGEAFF.

V and J are TRBV6-5 and TRBJ2-2; 8 bases fit TRBD2. The CDR3 sequence is 15 residues long. J lost 0 bases, V lost 6 bases, and 3 bases had no gene match. The germline V gene encodes CDR1 MNHEY and CDR2 SVGAGI. For the CDR3, the DNA is TGTGCCAGCAGCCTGGGACTAGCGAACACCGGGGAGCTGTTTTTT. It specifies CASSLGLANTGELFF.

The J gene is TRBJ1-5, the V gene TRBV30; 7 nucleotides align to TRBD1. The CDR3 runs 13 residues. V lost 5 bases to trimming and J lost 2 bases; unmatched junction nucleotides: 3. CDR1 and CDR2 from the germline V gene are GTSNPN and SVGIG (reference sequence). The CDR3 nucleotides are TGTGCCTGGGGACAGGTGGGCAATCAGCCCCAGCATTTT. Translation: CAWGQVGNQPQHF.

The CDR3 region has the DNA TGTGCCAGCAGCTTACCGTCTCTAGGTGGGGAGCTGTTTTTT. It encodes CASSLPSLGGELFF. The chain has TRBV7-3 and TRBJ2-2; no reliable D call. Trimming shortened V by 2 bases and J by 8 bases, and 12 bases separated the two germline ends. The germline CDR1 and CDR2 sequences are SGHTA and FQGTGA. The CDR3 spans 14 residues.

The J gene is TRBJ1-1, the V gene TRBV19; weak D call: TRBD1 (6 bases). The CDR3 is made up of 13 amino acids. In germline, CDR1 is LNHDA, CDR2 SQIVND (reference sequence). The V end lost 2 bases, the J end lost 3 bases, and 7 bases lay between the germline ends. The CDR3 loop reads CASSIKGDTEAFF. The DNA for the CDR3 is TGTGCCAGTAGTATAAAGGGGGACACTGAAGCTTTCTTT.

V gene TRBV5-1 combines with J gene TRBJ2-1; TRBD2 matches 14 bases. V lost 3 bases, J lost 5 bases, and 4 bases stayed unmatched. This CDR3 has 16 amino acids. In germline, CDR1 is SGHRS, CDR2 YFSETQ. CDR3 sequence (DNA): TGCGCCAGCAGCTCAGGGACTAGCGGGGGTCACAATGAGCAGTTCTTC. Its translation is CASSSGTSGGHNEQFF.